Below are 23 T cell receptor beta chains sequenced from a single sample in a study of CD8 T cells in Susac syndrome. When the RNA was reverse transcribed, random hexamers were used with an input of roughly 0.5 to 1 ug. Using its own MiXCR run on the immunoSEQ multiplex PCR reads, TCRdb lists one record per CDR3 protein. The sample contains some 300,000 distinct CDR3 sequences, approximately 91% of which appear only once. Material: CD8+ T cells from PBMCs. The receptors derive from a human donor with multiple sclerosis.

J is TRBJ2-7 and V is TRBV4-1; D remains ambiguous. The V and J ends lost 1 base and 2 bases respectively, with 9 bases between them. Germline CDR1 is MGHRA and CDR2 is YSYEKL. This CDR3 spans 14 amino acids. CDR3 amino acids: CASSQVNGPYEQYF. For the CDR3, the DNA is TGCGCCAGCAGCCAAGTGAATGGGCCCTACGAGCAGTACTTC.

The chain links TRBV5-1 to TRBJ2-3; D gene uncertain. Trimming shortened V by 0 bases and J by 2 bases, and 10 bases separated the two germline ends. The CDR3 length is 15 residues. Looked up from germline, CDR1 is SGHRS and CDR2 is YFSETQ. The CDR3 loop reads CASSLVASSTDTQYF. CDR3 nucleotide sequence: TGCGCCAGCAGCTTGGTGGCAAGCTCCACAGATACGCAGTATTTT.

This clonotype was found a few times. The V call is TRBV11-2, the J call TRBJ2-7; the D gene is possibly TRBD2 (6 bases). V lost 7 bases to trimming and J lost 7 bases, with 23 bases between them. The CDR3 runs 15 residues. The germline CDR1 and CDR2 sequences are SGHAT and FQNNGV. The CDR3, as DNA: TGTGCCAGCACCCCCGCCCTAATCCCTGCGGGGGAGCAGTACTTC. Its protein product is CASTPALIPAGEQYF.

This chain's CDR3 is CASSYAQSTYEQYF. In DNA form, the CDR3 reads TGTGCCAGCAGTTACGCACAGTCAACCTACGAGCAGTACTTC. This rearrangement joins TRBV6-5 to TRBJ2-7; the D is unclear. Trimming pared 2 bases from V and 2 bases from J, leaving 10 bases between. CDR1 is MNHEY, CDR2 SVGAGI, per germline. CDR3 length equals 14 residues.

V is TRBV7-9 and J is TRBJ2-7, with D unresolved. Germline loops: CDR1 SEHNR, CDR2 FQNEAQ (reference sequence). The CDR3 is made up of 12 amino acids. Trimming removed 5 bases at V and 7 bases at J, with 12 bases between. The CDR3 is CASSQDLLEQYF. In DNA form, the CDR3 reads TGTGCCAGCAGCCAGGACCTTCTGGAGCAGTACTTC. The variable domain in full, with the rest retrieved from reference TRBV7-9 and TRBJ2-7, is DTGVSQNPRHKITKRGQNVTFRCDPISEHNRLYWYRQTLGQGPEFLTYFQNEAQLEKSRLLSDRFSAERPKGSFSTLEIQRTEQGDSAMYLCASSQDLLEQYFGPGTRLTVT.

The chain joins TRBV20-1 to TRBJ2-5; D perhaps matches TRBD1 (6 bases). V lost 3 bases and J lost 1, with 12 bases in between. The CDR3 runs 14 residues. From germline, CDR1 is DFQATT and CDR2 SNEGSKA (reference sequence). CDR3 in DNA: TGCAGTGCTAGGGCTCTGGGGGCCCAAGAGACCCAGTACTTC. Translating it yields CSARALGAQETQYF.

The J gene is TRBJ2-7, the V gene TRBV20-1; 8 bases align to TRBD2. Trimming removed 3 bases from V and 2 bases from J; junction bases left unmatched: 6. The CDR3 has 14 residues. Germline CDR1 is DFQATT and CDR2 is SNEGSKA (reference sequence). The CDR3 DNA reads TGCAGTGCTAGCAGACTAGCGCTGACCTACGAGCAGTACTTC. Its protein product is CSASRLALTYEQYF.

This rearrangement joins TRBV29-1 to TRBJ2-2; 9 bases are a match to TRBD2. Germline values: CDR1 SQVTM, CDR2 ANQGSEA. J lost 1 base, V lost 6 bases, and 9 bases had no gene match. The CDR3 has 16 residues. The CDR3, as DNA: TGCAGCGTCGAAATAGCGGGAGTGGGGAACACCGGGGAGCTGTTTTTT. As protein: CSVEIAGVGNTGELFF.

This chain joins TRBV10-3 and TRBJ2-7; TRBD2 agrees at 16 bases. J lost 4 bases, V lost 2 bases, and 2 bases had no gene match. CDR3 length equals 16 residues. Germline CDR1 ENHRY, CDR2 SYGVKD. Written as DNA, the CDR3 is TGTGCCATCAGTGAGGGGACTAGCGGGAGGGGGTACGAGCAGTACTTC. This sequence encodes CAISEGTSGRGYEQYF.

The V gene is TRBV6-2 or TRBV6-3, the J gene TRBJ2-7; no clear D gene. This CDR3 comprises 13 residues. Germline CDR1 and CDR2: MNHEY and SVGEGT. V was clipped by 6 bases and J by 2 bases, with 11 bases between them. In DNA form, the CDR3 reads TGTGCCAGCAGCGGATACCACCCCTACGAGCAGTACTTC. It is translated as CASSGYHPYEQYF.

The chain has TRBV20-1 and TRBJ2-5; a weak D match, TRBD2 (6 bases). CDR1 is DFQATT and CDR2 is SNEGSKA in the germline V gene (reference sequence). The V end lost 1 base, the J end lost 1 base, and 10 bases lay between the germline ends. The CDR3 covers 14 residues. In DNA, the CDR3 is TGCAGTGCTAGAGTCCCCGGGGGCCAAGAGACCCAGTACTTC. This codes for CSARVPGGQETQYF.

The chain recombines TRBV1 with TRBJ2-3; the tabulated D call, TRBD2, remains unverified against the DNA. TRBV1 is flagged as a pseudogene. This CDR3 spans 23 amino acids. The CDR3 region is CTSSQEQLAGVQQPSPPTDTQYF. As DNA, the CDR3 is TGCACCAGCAGCCAAGAACAACTAGCGGGAGTCCAACAGCCCAGTCCACCCACAGATACGCAGTATTTT.

The chain carries TRBV6-5 and TRBJ2-3; a weak D match, TRBD1 (6 bases). V lost 0 bases and J lost 1, with 11 bases in between. This CDR3 spans 16 amino acids. Germline V CDR1 and CDR2: MNHEY, SVGAGI. The CDR3 loop is CASSYSPGAGTDTQYF. DNA of the CDR3: TGTGCCAGCAGTTACTCTCCAGGGGCAGGCACAGATACGCAGTATTTT.

This rearrangement joins TRBV4-2 to TRBJ2-1; TRBD2 agrees at 8 bases. Germline values: CDR1 LGHNA, CDR2 YNFKEQ. Losses at the gene ends were 0 bases for V and 6 bases for J; bases not matched to a gene: 4. This CDR3 spans 15 amino acids. The CDR3 is CASSQETGGPNEQFF. The CDR3 bases are TGTGCCAGCAGCCAAGAAACGGGAGGGCCCAATGAGCAGTTCTTC.

The V call is TRBV4-3, the J call TRBJ2-7; D not resolved. Trimming cost V 3 bases and J 0 bases, with 12 bases left between them. The CDR3 length is 15 residues. Germline lookup yields CDR1 LGHNA and CDR2 YSLEER. CDR3 amino acids: CASSQVILGSYEQYF. The CDR3 DNA reads as TGCGCCAGCAGCCAGGTTATATTGGGCTCCTACGAGCAGTACTTC.

This chain joins TRBV4-3 and TRBJ2-5, with D perhaps matching TRBD1 or TRBD2 (5 bases each). The ends were cut back, 0 bases at V and 5 bases at J, with 10 bases in the middle. The germline gives CDR1 LGHNA, CDR2 YSLEER. The CDR3 is 14 amino acids. The CDR3 DNA reads as TGCGCCAGCAGCCAAGATGAGGGGACGGAGACCCAGTACTTC. Protein product: CASSQDEGTETQYF.

This chain connects TRBV30 to TRBJ2-1; no definite D call. Trimming took 3 bases from V and 0 from J, leaving 12 bases between them. The CDR3 spans 15 residues. Germline V gene lookup returns CDR1 GTSNPN and CDR2 SVGIG (reference sequence). CDR3 sequence reads: CAWSASVSSYNEQFF. The CDR3, as DNA: TGTGCCTGGAGCGCCAGCGTGAGCTCCTACAATGAGCAGTTCTTC.

The J gene is TRBJ1-5, the V gene TRBV7-3; no firm D call. This CDR3 contains 12 residues. Between the trimmed V and J ends, which lost 8 bases and 5 bases, there was a span of 10 bases. The germline CDR1 and CDR2 sequences are SGHTA and FQGTGA. CDR3 DNA sequence: TGTGCCAGCTCCCACGGAGATCAGCCCCAGCATTTT. Protein: CASSHGDQPQHF.

The rearrangement links TRBV6-2 or TRBV6-3 to TRBJ2-2; D is unresolved. The CDR3 length is 13 residues. The germline V gene has CDR1 MNHEY and CDR2 SVGEGT. Trimming removed 6 bases at V and 4 bases at J, with 9 bases between. The CDR3 coding sequence is TGTGCCAGCAGATCCGGGCGCACCGGGGAGCTGTTTTTT. It specifies CASRSGRTGELFF.

Written as DNA, the CDR3 is TGTGCCAGCAGGGGAGGGTCCACCTACAATGAGCAGTTCTTC. Protein: CASRGGSTYNEQFF. The V gene is TRBV27, the J gene TRBJ2-1; the match to TRBD2 covers 7 bases. In germline, CDR1 is MNHEY, CDR2 SMNVEV (reference sequence). The CDR3 length is 14 residues. V lost 6 bases to trimming and J lost 2 bases; unmatched junction nucleotides: 4.

The chain couples TRBV19 to TRBJ2-7, with TRBD2 as a possible D gene (6 bases). Trimming left V 3 bases short and J 5 bases short, with 11 bases between. This CDR3 contains 13 residues. CDR1 and CDR2 (germline): LNHDA, SQIVND (reference sequence). The CDR3 loop reads CASSIAGGNEQYF. The CDR3, as DNA: TGTGCCAGTAGTATCGCAGGCGGGAACGAGCAGTACTTC.

The rearrangement joins TRBV24-1 to TRBJ1-5, with 9 bases aligning to TRBD1. From germline, CDR1 is KGHDR and CDR2 SFDVKD. The CDR3 is made up of 15 amino acids. V lost 5 bases and J lost 1; bases outside the gene matches: 2. For the CDR3, the DNA is TGTGCCACCAGTGGACAGGGGGTGAGCAATCAGCCCCAGCATTTT. Translated, it gives CATSGQGVSNQPQHF.

This rearrangement joins TRBV14 to TRBJ1-1, with a tentative D call TRBD1 (5 bases). The ends were cut back, 4 bases at V and 0 bases at J, with 12 bases in the middle. The CDR3 runs to 15 residues. In germline, CDR1 is SGHDN, CDR2 FVKESK. CDR3 sequence reads: CASSRPGWVNTEAFF. For the CDR3, the DNA is TGTGCCAGCAGCCGACCAGGGTGGGTGAACACTGAAGCTTTCTTT.